This T cell receptor beta chain was obtained from a study of T cell responses to AZD1222 COVID-19 vaccine. Germline values: CDR1 SGHTA, CDR2 FQGTGA. The CDR3 covers 16 residues. V lost 0 bases, J lost 7 bases, and 7 bases stayed unmatched. Points from the study as a whole: The study identified only five or six AZD1222 recipients as seropositive at baseline. Spike-specific TCR breadth and depth rose after two AZD1222 doses. Females made up more of the donors, who were largely white British, and clonal diversity may have come out too low.

On this clone: Antigen specificity is unknown.

TCRdb keeps only in-frame clones here, not all; method: immunoSEQ multiplex PCR. The repertoire holds over 70,000 clones, with roughly 87% as singletons. This TCR was sampled from an adult in good health. Sequenced material: peripheral blood, taken on day 0 of AZD1222 vaccination. This chain joins TRBV7-3 and TRBJ2-1; 9 bases align to TRBD2. The CDR3 DNA sequence: TGTGCCAGCAGCTTAACGATAGCGGGAGAGCGGAATGAGCAGTTCTTC. Translation gives CASSLTIAGERNEQFF.